These 5 T cell receptor beta chains share one sample of origin, sequenced in a study of cytomegalovirus exposure and HLA in healthy donors. Vbeta (60) and Jbeta (13) primers were used in the PCR. Here immunoSEQ multiplex PCR was the method, and the copy in TCRdb shows in-frame clones only, minus some. Of around 200,000 clones listed, about 69% were seen once; the top ten hold about 2.7%. Sequenced input: PBMCs. These TCRs come from a male donor in good health and CMV-seronegative.

The chain employs TRBV4-3 and TRBJ2-7; TRBD1 matches 7 bases. V lost 0 bases to trimming and J lost 2 bases; unmatched junction nucleotides: 7. This CDR3 contains 16 residues. CDR1 LGHNA and CDR2 YSLEER come from the germline V gene. Written as DNA, the CDR3 is TGCGCCAGCAGCCAAGATTGGGGACAGTGGGCCTACGAGCAGTACTTC. It is translated as CASSQDWGQWAYEQYF.

V usage is TRBV25-1 and J usage is TRBJ1-3, with unresolved D. V lost 5 bases, J lost 2 bases, and 10 bases lay in between. The CDR3 has 14 residues. Germline CDR1 is MGHDK and CDR2 is SYGVNS. CDR3 sequence (DNA): TGTGCCAGCAGTTTGTCGGGAGCTGGAAACACCATATATTTT. It yields the protein CASSLSGAGNTIYF.

The chain joins TRBV7-7 to TRBJ2-7, with TRBD2 matching 9 bases. The V and J ends lost 0 bases and 7 bases, in that order; junction bases with no gene match: 4. The CDR3 length is 14 residues. Germline values: CDR1 SSHAT, CDR2 FNYEAQ (reference sequence). The DNA for the CDR3 is TGTGCCAGCAGCTTAGCGGCGGGAGGGGGGGAGCAGTACTTC. This sequence encodes CASSLAAGGGEQYF.

This clone is a singleton in its sample. The V gene is TRBV19, the J gene TRBJ1-2; the match to TRBD1 covers 7 bases. Looked up from germline, CDR1 is LNHDA and CDR2 is SQIVND (reference sequence). V was pared by 5 bases and J by 5 bases, with 11 bases of the junction left unmatched. This CDR3 is built from 15 residues. The CDR3 reads CASSYARQGGYGYTF. CDR3 coding DNA: TGTGCCAGTAGTTACGCACGACAGGGAGGATATGGCTACACCTTC.

As concerns this clone: Germline and junction disagree at one end, which may indicate a read error. V gene TRBV2 combines with J gene TRBJ2-5, with D hard to call. Judging by the DNA end, TRBJ2-7 fits better; the J call may be wrong. The CDR3 runs to 11 residues. The germline V gene has CDR1 SNHLY and CDR2 FYNNEI. Written as DNA, the CDR3 is TGTGCCAGCAGGGAAGGCTACGAGCAGTACTTC. Translated, it gives CASREGYEQYF.